This T cell receptor (beta chain) originates from a study of blood T cell repertoires in COVID-19. Whole-study context: Acute and convalescent COVID-19 specimens originated in the United States, Italy and Spain. T cells, B-cell-depleted T cells, or PBMCs provided the cDNA or gDNA that served as material.

Germline V gives CDR1 SGHRS, CDR2 YFSETQ. The CDR3 runs to 14 residues. With 0 bases removed from V and 5 bases from J, the gap between germline ends came to 12 bases. Original data processing: Amplification of reference gene primers was used by the study to estimate nucleated cell counts. Data came from immunoSEQ multiplex PCR; TCRdb stores just in-frame clones and leaves some out. D and trimming come from the DNA, and the V and J calls and clone size come from that table. The sample records about 64,000 clones, 70% to 90% being singletons. The sample comprised peripheral blood. The rearrangement joins TRBV5-1 to TRBJ2-7; D ambiguous. The TCR comes from an older man with acute or convalescent COVID-19. CDR3 coding DNA: TGCGCCAGCAGCTTGGGCTCCCCGGGTCACGAGCAGTACTTC. Amino acids: CASSLGSPGHEQYF.